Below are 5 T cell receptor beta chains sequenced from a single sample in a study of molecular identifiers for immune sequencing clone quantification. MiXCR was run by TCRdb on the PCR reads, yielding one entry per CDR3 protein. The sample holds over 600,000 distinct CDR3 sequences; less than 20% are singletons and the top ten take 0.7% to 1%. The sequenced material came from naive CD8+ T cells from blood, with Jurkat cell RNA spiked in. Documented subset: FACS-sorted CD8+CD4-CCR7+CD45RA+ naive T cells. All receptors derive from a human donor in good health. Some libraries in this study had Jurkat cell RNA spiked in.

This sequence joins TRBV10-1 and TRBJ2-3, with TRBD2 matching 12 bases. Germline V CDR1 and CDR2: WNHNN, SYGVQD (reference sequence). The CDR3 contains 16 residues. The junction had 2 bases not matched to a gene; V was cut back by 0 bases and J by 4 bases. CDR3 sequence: CASSESTSGGSDTQYF. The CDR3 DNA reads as TGCGCCAGCAGTGAGTCGACTAGCGGGGGTTCAGATACGCAGTATTTT.

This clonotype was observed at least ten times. The DNA of the CDR3 is TGCGCCAGCAGCTTCGCGACAGCGAGCTACGAGCAGTACTTC. This translates into CASSFATASYEQYF. The genes are TRBV5-1 and TRBJ2-7; D possibly corresponds to TRBD1 (5 bases). The CDR3 has 14 residues. Between the trimmed V and J ends, which lost 2 bases and 3 bases, there was a span of 12 bases. CDR1 is SGHRS, CDR2 YFSETQ, per germline.

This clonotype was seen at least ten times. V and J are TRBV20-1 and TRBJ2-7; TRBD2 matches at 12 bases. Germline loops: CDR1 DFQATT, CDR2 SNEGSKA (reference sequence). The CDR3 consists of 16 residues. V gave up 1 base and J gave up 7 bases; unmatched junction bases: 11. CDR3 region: CSARVRRLAGVGEQYF. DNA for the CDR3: TGCAGTGCTAGAGTGCGCCGACTAGCGGGAGTAGGTGAGCAGTACTTC.

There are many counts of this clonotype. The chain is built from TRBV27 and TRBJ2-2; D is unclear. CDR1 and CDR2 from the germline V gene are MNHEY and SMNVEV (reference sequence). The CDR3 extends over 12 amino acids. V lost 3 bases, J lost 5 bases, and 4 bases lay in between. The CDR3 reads CASSFPTGELFF. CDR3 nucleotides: TGTGCCAGCAGTTTCCCTACCGGGGAGCTGTTTTTT.

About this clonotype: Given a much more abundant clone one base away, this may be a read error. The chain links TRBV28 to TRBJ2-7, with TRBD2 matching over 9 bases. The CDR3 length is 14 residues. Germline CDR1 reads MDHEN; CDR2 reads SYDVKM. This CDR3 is CASNLAGSPYGQYF. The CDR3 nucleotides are TGTGCCAGCAACCTAGCGGGATCCCCCTACGGGCAGTACTTC.